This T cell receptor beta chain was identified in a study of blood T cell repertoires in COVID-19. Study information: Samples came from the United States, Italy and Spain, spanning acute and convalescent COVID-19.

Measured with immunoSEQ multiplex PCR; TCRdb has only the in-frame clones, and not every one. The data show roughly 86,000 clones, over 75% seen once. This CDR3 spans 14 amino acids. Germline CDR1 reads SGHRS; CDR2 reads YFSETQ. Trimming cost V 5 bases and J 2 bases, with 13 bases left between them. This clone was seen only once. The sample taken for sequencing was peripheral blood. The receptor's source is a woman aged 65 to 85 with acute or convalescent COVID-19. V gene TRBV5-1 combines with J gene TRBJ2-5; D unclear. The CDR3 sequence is CASSLQNPQETQYF. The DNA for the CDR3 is TGCGCCAGCAGTCTCCAGAACCCACAAGAGACCCAGTACTTC.